This T cell receptor (beta chain) originates from a study of PD-1 blockade in classical Hodgkin lymphoma (dated by TCRdb to the early 2020s). The study in broad terms: Nivolumab dosing was 3 mg/kg intravenously every 2 weeks, continuing until either disease progression or unacceptable toxicity. A peripheral blood immune signature of response to PD-1 blockade in classical Hodgkin lymphoma was defined using TCR beta sequencing and CyTOF. General study outcomes and caveats: Patients starting nivolumab less than 1 year after ASCT had lower diversity and were excluded from later analyses to avoid confounding by immune reconstitution. By C4D1, a significant rise was seen in CD4+ TCR diversity but not in CD8+ TCR diversity (p=0.0027 vs p=0.16), and the rise was most apparent among complete responders (p=0.02). Trial patients with a complete response had baseline diversity similar to that of newly diagnosed patients, while partial responders and progressors had significantly lower diversity. Newly diagnosed patients were reported to have lower baseline TCR diversity than healthy donors, and relapsed/refractory patients were reported to have lower baseline TCR diversity still. The study covered only a single clinical trial cohort, and the causes of the repertoire differences, possibly disease activity or prior therapy, were still not defined.

With regard to this clone: It has no known antigen specificity. Per-base qualities were not stored, and no clone one base away is much larger.

Relative to germline, V is 4 bases shorter and J is 12 bases shorter, with 16 bases between their ends. CDR3 length: 13 amino acids, cysteine to phenylalanine. The read is trimmed to its CDR3 DNA, 39 bases read in frame from base 1. According to the germline V gene, CDR1 reads SGHTA and CDR2 reads FQGNSA. The Qiagen DNeasy kit was used to extract genomic DNA both from unsorted PBMCs and from the negatively selected CD4+ and CD8+ fractions. Using primers that anneal to V and J segments, immunoSEQ multiplex PCR amplified the TCR beta CDR3 regions. A synthetic immune receptor repertoire was used to minimize amplification bias, and remaining bias was computationally removed after sequencing. In the authors' own workflow: Repertoire diversity was quantified as the Shannon entropy index using custom Python scripts. The unsorted, CD4+ and CD8+ repertoires were each analyzed separately, with the exception of combined analyses, where CD4+ and CD8+ sequences were merged in silico. A clone counted as expanded when the clone's frequency after treatment rose at least 2-fold relative to C1D1, and clones undetected at baseline were given a pseudocount of 0.5. Clones with 0 or 1 copy at C1D1 were classified as singleton clones, and clones with 2 or more copies were classified as non-singleton clones. Clones expanded in unsorted samples were labelled as CD4+, CD8+ or unknown by matching protein sequences in sorted samples from the same patient. Diversity changes from C1D1 to C4D1 were tested in paired samples using Wilcoxon tests. The clones in this table, taken by TCRdb from immuneACCESS, are in-frame only. Not every clone is retained; where verified, under half of the shortfall comes from an unresolved V gene, and the cause of the rest is unknown. That table gives V, J and clone size, and the DNA gave D and trimming. The sample yields about 97,000 clones; 75% to 90% were counted once. The ten top clones hold 10% to 15% of the sample.

Read against the paper, the sample's time point label means: cycle 1 day 1 (C1D1), immediately before nivolumab initiation. Every trial patient had relapsed following autologous stem cell transplantation, and prior brentuximab vedotin exposure was what differed among cohorts A, B and C. The trial cohort comprised about 60 patients with relapsed/refractory classical Hodgkin lymphoma whose best overall responses were complete response, partial response or progressive disease. Single-agent nivolumab was administered to trial patients in the multi-cohort phase II CheckMate 205 trial. Best overall response was determined by an independent review committee according to the 2007 International Working Group response criteria. Trial PBMCs were collected immediately before nivolumab initiation (C1D1) and during therapy at cycle 2 day 1 and cycle 4 day 1. Peripheral blood was collected in 8 mL Vacutainer Cell Preparation Tubes, from which PBMCs were isolated by centrifugation and then cryopreserved.

This clonotype was obtained from a human donor with classical Hodgkin lymphoma. Source: peripheral blood mononuclear cells (PBMCs), taken at baseline. The chain employs TRBV7-2 and TRBJ2-1; TRBD2 is perhaps the D gene, given 6 matching bases. CDR3 region: CASSSVVGTSQFF. The DNA reads TGTGCCAGCAGCTCAGTTGTGGGGACTTCGCAGTTCTTC. With the portions outside the CDR3 filled from the reference TRBV7-2 and TRBJ2-1 genes, the complete variable region becomes GAGVSQSPSNKVTEKGKDVELRCDPISGHTALYWYRQSLGQGLEFLIYFQGNSAPDKSGLPSDRFSAERTGGSVSTLTIQRTQQEDSAVYLCASSSVVGTSQFFGPGTRLTVL.